This T cell receptor (beta chain) was captured in a study of blood T cell repertoires in COVID-19. A few counts support this clone. TCRdb's copy holds only in-frame clones and misses some; the assay was immunoSEQ multiplex PCR. The repertoire holds roughly 120,000 clones, with about 90% as singletons. Per the germline V gene, CDR1 is DFQATT and CDR2 is SNEGSKA (reference sequence). The CDR3 length is 13 residues. Trimming removed 5 bases at V and 7 bases at J, with 18 bases between. This sequence was found in a human donor in a cohort sampled during active COVID-19. The chain joins TRBV20-1 to TRBJ2-7, with D perhaps matching TRBD2 (5 bases). Material for sequencing was peripheral blood. CDR3: CSAGDSRPGEQYF. The DNA of the CDR3 is TGCAGTGCTGGTGACTCGAGGCCGGGGGAGCAGTACTTC.